This record covers a single TCR beta chain. Its antigen is still unknown. The data belong to a study of T cell responses to AZD1222 COVID-19 vaccine. Findings of the study overall: Reports say nearly half of spike-specific TCRs go after unmutated variant regions. It should be noted that donors were predominantly white British and more often female, and clonal diversity was possibly underestimated. Only a handful of AZD1222 recipients, more than five in all, had baseline seropositivity. Researchers report vaccine-associated CD4 TCRs spanning spike, with dominance at 160-218 and 743-854.

CDR1 and CDR2 (germline): ENHRY, SYGVKD. The CDR3 consists of 14 residues. Trimming shortened V by 4 bases and J by 0 bases, and 7 bases separated the two germline ends. Sequenced by immunoSEQ multiplex PCR; TCRdb stores in-frame clones only, minus some. The data show more than 90,000 clones, 88% seen once. The specimen was peripheral blood, collected 28 days after the second AZD1222 dose. V usage is TRBV10-3 and J usage is TRBJ1-5; D not resolved. The origin of this receptor is an adult who received the AZD1222 COVID-19 vaccine. Written as DNA, the CDR3 is TGTGCCATCAGTGTAGGGATTAGCAATCAGCCCCAGCATTTT. Its translation is CAISVGISNQPQHF.